Listed below are T cell receptor beta chains from one sample, sequenced in a study of blood T cell repertoires in COVID-19. The repertoire was sequenced with immunoSEQ multiplex PCR; TCRdb's copy has only in-frame clones and lacks some. Found here are 250,000 to 300,000 clones, 80% to 90% of them singletons; the top ten hold approximately 6%. Source material: peripheral blood. Source of these receptors: an elderly man with acute or convalescent COVID-19. The CDR3 runs from the conserved cysteine through the conserved F or W. A D gene is named only where the DNA matches it firmly.

D gene,J gene,V gene,CDR3 protein
-,TRBJ2-5,TRBV29-1,CSVVRIQGETQYF
-,TRBJ2-2,TRBV6-6,CASRPQNRATGELFF
TRBD1,TRBJ2-5,TRBV19,CASSIPDRGRETQYF
TRBD2,TRBJ2-7,TRBV5-1,CASSLASGSSYEQYF
TRBD2,TRBJ2-3,TRBV29-1,CSGTSGRAVADTQYF
-,TRBJ2-4,TRBV3-1/TRBV3-2,CASSQDVADIQYF
-,TRBJ1-2,TRBV12-3/TRBV12-4,CASSPQVNYGYTF
-,TRBJ2-3,TRBV2,CASSEGRGYTDTQYF
TRBD1,TRBJ1-1,TRBV29-1,CSTTGAMNTEAFF
-,TRBJ2-7,TRBV7-9,CASSFGDIGFEQYF
TRBD1,TRBJ2-1,TRBV6-1,CASSEVGGQVGQFF
TRBD1,TRBJ1-6,TRBV27,CASSLNGRDRVSPLHF